This T cell receptor (beta chain) was sequenced in a study of cytomegalovirus exposure and HLA in healthy donors. Whereas donors were nominally healthy upon sampling, unrecorded immune exposures were probable. The primer mix had 60 Vbeta and 13 Jbeta primers. Clones were read by immunoSEQ multiplex PCR, and TCRdb kept only the in-frame ones, dropping some. The sample lists over 150,000 clones, approximately 80% occurring once. General study findings and limits: Previously analyzed data showed that most TCR beta V segments were productive at a frequency of about 87% or about 30%. It emerged from a later analysis that several of the most significant clusters appeared to be linked to common viral pathogens. Analysis performed later showed TCR beta chains linked to HLA being more clonally expanded than equally common others.

On this clone: What it binds is not known.

The junction had 6 bases not matched to a gene; V was cut back by 0 bases and J by 6 bases. The germline CDR1 and CDR2 sequences are MNHNY and SVGAGI (reference sequence). The CDR3 is 16 amino acids. The source material was PBMCs. The TCR was taken from a boy aged 2 to 10 in good health and CMV-seronegative. The chain couples TRBV6-6 to TRBJ2-1; 9 bases agree with TRBD2. DNA of the CDR3: TGTGCCAGCAGTTACTCGACGGCGGGGGGGCCCAATGAGCAGTTCTTC. It translates to CASSYSTAGGPNEQFF.